Below, one TCR beta chain is given with its context. This sample was taken from a study of blood T cell repertoires in COVID-19. Study overall: From the United States, Italy and Spain came samples of acute and convalescent COVID-19. PBMCs, B-cell-depleted T cells, or T cells were the source of the cDNA or gDNA that made up the material.

Original data processing: From reference gene primer amplification, estimates of nucleated cell counts were derived. Clones were read by immunoSEQ multiplex PCR, and TCRdb kept only the in-frame ones, dropping some. V, J and clone size are those of that table, while D and trimming were read from the DNA. The sample records 45,000 or so clones, around 85% being singletons. This TCR derives from a human donor in a cohort sampled during active COVID-19. Input material: peripheral blood.

CDR3 DNA: TGTGCCAGCAGCAACCGGGACAGGGCCCGCGGGCAGTACTTC. It encodes CASSNRDRARGQYF. This chain connects TRBV11-2 to TRBJ2-7; 9 bases fit TRBD1. The length of the CDR3 is 14 residues. From germline, CDR1 is SGHAT and CDR2 FQNNGV. V dropped 5 bases and J dropped 9; count of bases not matched to a gene: 11.